This T cell receptor beta chain was retrieved from a study of blood T cells in healthy people across ages. Whole-study results and caveats: Unsorted PBMCs prevented conclusive naive versus antigen-experienced comparison. The percentage of naive T cells correlated strongly with TCR beta diversity.

This clonotype appeared a few times. The target antigen is unknown. Primers used in a second PCR of roughly 6 to 12 cycles were a sample-barcoded 5' primer and a J-beta primer mix. TCRdb re-derived calls from the 5' RACE reads in MiXCR, one entry per CDR3 protein. The sample has about 1.1 million distinct CDR3 sequences; 35% to 40% are singletons. PBMCs were isolated at a quantity of at least 6.5 million per sample. Per individual sample, total RNA of at least 5.5 micrograms was extracted. The germline gives CDR1 SQVTM, CDR2 ANQGSEA. This CDR3 spans 12 amino acids. Trimming removed 3 bases at V and 1 base at J, with 6 bases between.

The receptor comes from a man aged 18-30 years in good health. The rearrangement uses TRBV29-1 and TRBJ1-2, with D unresolved. The sample consisted of blood. The CDR3 loop is CSVDGLNYGYTF. CDR3 sequence (DNA): TGCAGCGTTGACGGGCTTAACTATGGCTACACCTTC.